This T cell receptor (beta chain) was recorded in a study of PD-1 blockade in classical Hodgkin lymphoma. For the study at large: The study gave patients nivolumab 3 mg/kg intravenously every 2 weeks.

The V and J ends lost 4 bases and 2 bases, in that order; junction bases with no gene match: 7. The germline V gene has CDR1 SGHNT and CDR2 YENEEA. This CDR3 contains 18 residues. Assay used: immunoSEQ multiplex PCR; TCRdb lists only in-frame clones, some missing. The sample gives 55,000 to 75,000 clones, 71% of which show up once; 9% to 10% is in the top ten. General study findings and limits: Possible causes of repertoire differences, disease activity or prior therapy, remain undefined. A reduction in baseline TCR diversity was reportedly seen in newly diagnosed patients relative to healthy donors.

This clone was detected only once. What it recognizes is unknown. Each of the patients experienced relapse following autologous stem cell transplantation, and their brentuximab vedotin exposure differed. The clonotype was recovered from a human donor with classical Hodgkin lymphoma. V usage is TRBV11-3 and J usage is TRBJ2-3; 15 nucleotides align to TRBD2. Sequencing was performed on peripheral blood mononuclear cells (PBMCs), taken before the second cycle of nivolumab. CDR3 DNA: TGTGCCAGCAGCTGGACTAGCGGGGGGGCGTCCACCACAGATACGCAGTATTTT. It yields the protein CASSWTSGGASTTDTQYF.